This T cell receptor (beta chain) derives from a study of post-analysis software for immune sequencing data. Study background: Relapsing-remitting, secondary progressive and progressive-relapsing multiple sclerosis were all included among the disease courses.

Overall study findings and caveats: The study found significantly lower normalized Chao1 diversity in multiple sclerosis patients than in controls. Controls had lower frequencies than patients of five or six TRBV segments, which included TRBV5-6, TRBV5-1 and TRBV20-1.

This clonotype was found a few times. Its antigen is undetermined. Prepared TCR beta cDNA libraries contained unique molecular identifiers. T cells numbering roughly 0.95 to 10 million gave rise to some 520,000 cDNA molecules. TCRdb re-analysed the PCR reads in MiXCR, keeping a single row per CDR3 protein. The sample has 430,000 or so distinct CDR3 sequences, approximately 38% seen once. CDR3 size: 15 residues. Germline CDR1 LGHDT, CDR2 YNNKEL (reference sequence). V shed 1 base, J shed 2 bases, and the junction held 4 bases outside the gene matches. This rearrangement joins TRBV3-1 to TRBJ2-7; 8 positions agree with TRBD2. Sequencing used blood. The source of this sequence is a girl aged 2 to 9 with multiple sclerosis. The CDR3 region is CASSQALADTYEQYF. CDR3 coding DNA: TGTGCCAGCAGCCAAGCACTAGCGGACACCTACGAGCAGTACTTC.